The TCR beta chain described here comes from a study of cytomegalovirus exposure and HLA in healthy donors. Study observations and caveats: Within a later analysis, the majority of CMV-associated TCR beta chains appeared HLA-restricted. Fewer N-insertions than the 666-donor mean were reportedly shown by an Asian-associated ancestry cluster in a later analysis. 87-base-pair reads could not separate some V segments, including TRBV6-2 and TRBV6-3. Per a later analysis, fewer than 20,000 TCR beta sequences showed association with HLA alleles at 0.05 false discovery rate.

A word on this clone: Its antigen is as yet unknown.

Germline V gene data show CDR1 as MNHNS and CDR2 as SASEGT. V lost 7 bases to trimming and J lost 3 bases; unmatched junction nucleotides: 4. The CDR3 contains 13 residues. The PCR ran on 60 Vbeta and 13 Jbeta primers. Data came from immunoSEQ multiplex PCR; TCRdb stores just in-frame clones and leaves some out. In the table there are 140,000 to 150,000 clones, around 80% of which are singletons. The rearrangement uses TRBV6-1 and TRBJ2-3, with TRBD2 matching over 7 bases. The TCR originated in a middle-aged man in good health and CMV-seronegative. The sample taken for sequencing was PBMCs. The CDR3 region is CASIGRLTDTQYF. The DNA for the CDR3 is TGTGCCAGCATCGGGAGGTTGACAGATACGCAGTATTTT.